This record looks at one T cell receptor beta chain sequence and its context. This specimen belongs to a study of technical replicates of blood from a handful of donors. Germline V gives CDR1 SNHLY, CDR2 FYNNEI. The V gene lost 5 bases and the J gene lost 11 bases, with 15 bases spanning the gap. The CDR3 has 12 amino acids. Using immunoSEQ multiplex PCR, the repertoire was profiled, and TCRdb retains in-frame clones only, with some absent. The sample lists 15,000 or so clones; about 85% were seen once. Sequenced input: PBMCs. The V gene is TRBV2, the J gene TRBJ1-1; perhaps TRBD1 as D (5 bases). The receptor comes from a human donor in good health. The CDR3, as DNA: TGTGCCAGCAGTCAACAGGCGTTTGAGGCTTTCTTT. It is translated as CASSQQAFEAFF.